This section outlines one T cell receptor (beta chain) sequence together with its context. These data come from a study of sequential checkpoint blockade in melanoma. Produced via immunoSEQ multiplex PCR; TCRdb's table is partial and in-frame only. The sample carries about 13,000 clones, roughly 86% recorded once. The germline V gene has CDR1 SNHLY and CDR2 FYNNEI. V was pared by 2 bases and J by 0 bases, with 7 bases between. The CDR3 runs to 14 residues. The treatment is: randomized to nivolumab then ipilimumab (arm A) or the reverse (arm B). None of the patients previously received DNA-damaging chemotherapy. PBMC sorting kept live CD3+CD8+ cells without CD19 or CD56.

This clonotype originated in a human donor with melanoma. The gene calls are TRBV2 and TRBJ1-1, with a possible D match to TRBD1 (6 bases). Sample: CD8+ T cells sorted from blood (inferred from file names), taken from a patient given nivolumab and ipilimumab in sequence. CDR3 sequence: CASSETGMNTEAFF. The CDR3 DNA follows: TGTGCCAGCAGTGAAACAGGGATGAACACTGAAGCTTTCTTT.